Sequencing of this TCR beta chain was carried out in a study of PD-1 blockade in classical Hodgkin lymphoma. Broader study findings: Patients who responded completely had about the same baseline diversity as newly diagnosed patients. A significant rise in TCR diversity by C4D1 was seen for CD4+ but not CD8+ cells. Relative to healthy donors, newly diagnosed patients reportedly had lower baseline TCR diversity, which was reported as lower still in relapsed/refractory patients.

About this clone: Its antigen is unidentified.

The assay was immunoSEQ multiplex PCR, and TCRdb's table has in-frame clones only and misses some. Among about 93,000 clones, roughly 73% were seen once, and the ten largest hold 9.4%. Time point indicated: cycle 4 day 1 (C4D1), after more than five weeks of nivolumab. With no exception, relapse followed autologous stem cell transplantation in all patients, and brentuximab vedotin exposure varied. Classifying best responses yielded complete response, partial response or progressive disease. Looked up from germline, CDR1 is SGHVS and CDR2 is FQNEAQ. The CDR3 totals 21 residues. V was pared by 1 base and J by 1 base, with 19 bases of the junction left unmatched.

The V call is TRBV7-8, the J call TRBJ2-7, with 10 bases that match TRBD2. The clonotype originates from a human donor with classical Hodgkin lymphoma. Sequencing used peripheral blood mononuclear cells (PBMCs), obtained before the fourth cycle of nivolumab. The DNA of the CDR3 is TGTGCCAGCAGCTTAGTTTTTAGGGGCGGTAGCGGGGGGCTCTCATCCTACGAGCAGTACTTC. Its protein is CASSLVFRGGSGGLSSYEQYF.